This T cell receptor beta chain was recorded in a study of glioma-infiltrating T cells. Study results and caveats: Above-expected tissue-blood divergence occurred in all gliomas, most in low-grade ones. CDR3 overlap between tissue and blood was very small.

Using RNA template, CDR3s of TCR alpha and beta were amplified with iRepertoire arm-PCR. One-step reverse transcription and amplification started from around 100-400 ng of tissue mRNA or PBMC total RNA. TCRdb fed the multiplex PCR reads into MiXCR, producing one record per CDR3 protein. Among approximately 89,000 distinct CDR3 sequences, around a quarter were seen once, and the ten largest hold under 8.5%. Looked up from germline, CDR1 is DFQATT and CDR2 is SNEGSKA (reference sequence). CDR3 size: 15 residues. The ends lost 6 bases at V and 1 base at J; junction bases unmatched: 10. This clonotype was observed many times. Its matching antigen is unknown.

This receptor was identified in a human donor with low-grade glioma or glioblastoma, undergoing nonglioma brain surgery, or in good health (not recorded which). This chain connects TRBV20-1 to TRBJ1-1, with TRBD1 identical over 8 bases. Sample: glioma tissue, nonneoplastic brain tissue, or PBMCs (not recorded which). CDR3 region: CSAKPGGARNTEAFF. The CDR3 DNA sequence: TGCAGTGCCAAGCCAGGGGGCGCCCGGAACACTGAAGCTTTCTTT.